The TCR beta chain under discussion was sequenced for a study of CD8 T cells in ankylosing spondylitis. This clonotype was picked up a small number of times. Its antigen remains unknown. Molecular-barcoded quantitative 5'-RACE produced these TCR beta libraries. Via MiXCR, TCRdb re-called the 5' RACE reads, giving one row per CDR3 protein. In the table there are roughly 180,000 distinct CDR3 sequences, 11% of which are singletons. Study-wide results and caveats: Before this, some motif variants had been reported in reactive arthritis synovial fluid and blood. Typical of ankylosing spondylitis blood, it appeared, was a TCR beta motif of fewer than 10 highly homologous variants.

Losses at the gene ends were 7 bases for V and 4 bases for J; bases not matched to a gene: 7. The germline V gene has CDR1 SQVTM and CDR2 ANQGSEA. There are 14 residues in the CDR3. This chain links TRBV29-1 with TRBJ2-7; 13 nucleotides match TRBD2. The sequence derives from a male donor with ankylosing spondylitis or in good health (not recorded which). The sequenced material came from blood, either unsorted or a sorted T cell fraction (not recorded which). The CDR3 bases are TGCAGCGCCCGAGGGACTAGCGGGGCGTACGAGCAGTACTTC. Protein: CSARGTSGAYEQYF.